These 8 T cell receptor beta chains were all obtained from the same sample, sequenced in a study of blood T cell repertoires in COVID-19. The data were produced by immunoSEQ multiplex PCR, yet TCRdb's version contains in-frame clones alone and is incomplete. Among hundreds of thousands of clones listed, approximately 89% were seen once. Sequencing was carried out using peripheral blood. The receptors were gathered from a woman in her 30s with COVID-19, enrolled during active disease.

V gene TRBV6-6 combines with J gene TRBJ1-1, with D perhaps TRBD1 (5 bases). The CDR3 loop spans 16 amino acids. V lost 0 bases, J lost 5 bases, and 16 bases lay in between. Germline CDR1 reads MNHNY; CDR2 reads SVGAGI (reference sequence). The CDR3 DNA reads TGTGCCAGCAGTTACTCCCAGGGTTACGGAACGACTGAAGCTTTCTTT. Translated, it gives CASSYSQGYGTTEAFF.

This chain joins TRBV5-1 and TRBJ2-5, with 7 bases matching TRBD1. J lost 4 bases, V lost 0 bases, and 3 bases had no gene match. The CDR3 has 14 amino acids. CDR1 and CDR2 (germline): SGHRS, YFSETQ. This chain's CDR3 is CASSLGQGSETQYF. CDR3 coding DNA: TGCGCCAGCAGCTTGGGACAGGGTTCAGAGACCCAGTACTTC.

The CDR3 protein is CASSNPGGEVPRNTF. As DNA, the CDR3 is TGTGCCAGCAGTAACCCTGGGGGGGAAGTGCCCAGGAACACCTTC. J is TRBJ1-2 and V is TRBV28; TRBD1 might be the D (5 bases). CDR3 length: 15 amino acids. Trimming removed 5 bases from V and 12 bases from J, with 25 bases in between. CDR1 and CDR2 from the germline V gene are MDHEN and SYDVKM.

The gene calls are TRBV13 and TRBJ2-5; D gene unclear. CDR3 length: 14 amino acids. V lost 0 bases to trimming and J lost 5 bases, with 10 bases between them. Germline CDR1 reads PRHDT; CDR2 reads FYEKMQ (reference sequence). The CDR3 nucleotides read TGTGCCAGCAGCTTAGGAACGTCCCGGGAGACCCAGTACTTC. It translates to CASSLGTSRETQYF.

The chain couples TRBV6-5 to TRBJ1-5; TRBD1 aligns across 9 bases. The CDR3 runs 13 residues. Germline trimming cut 5 bases from V and 11 bases from J; bases unmatched to any gene: 7. Germline V lookup: CDR1 MNHEY, CDR2 SVGAGI. The CDR3 nucleotides are TGTGCCAGCAGTATGGACAGGGGAACAACCCAGCATTTT. It is translated as CASSMDRGTTQHF.

The CDR3 nucleotides are TGTGCCACCAGCAGAGCTGACAGGGGCCCCGGGGAGCAGTTCTTC. This gives the protein CATSRADRGPGEQFF. The chain employs TRBV15 and TRBJ2-1; TRBD1 agrees at 8 bases. V lost 1 base to trimming and J lost 10 bases; unmatched junction nucleotides: 9. Germline CDR1 reads LNHNV; CDR2 reads YYDKDF (reference sequence). The CDR3 is 15 amino acids. Combining the CDR3 with reference TRBV15 and TRBJ2-1 gives the whole variable domain DAMVIQNPRYQVTQFGKPVTLSCSQTLNHNVMYWYQQKSSQAPKLLFHYYDKDFNNEADTPDNFQSRRPNTSFCFLDIRSPGLGDTAMYLCATSRADRGPGEQFFGPGTRLTVL.

The chain links TRBV15 to TRBJ1-6, with 7 bases identical to TRBD1. Germline trimming cut 0 bases from V and 7 bases from J; bases unmatched to any gene: 9. CDR3 size: 17 residues. Germline assignment: CDR1 LNHNV and CDR2 YYDKDF (reference sequence). The CDR3 is CATSRDYARGSNSPLHF. The CDR3 nucleotides are TGTGCCACCAGCAGAGATTACGCCAGGGGGAGCAATTCACCCCTCCACTTT.

V gene TRBV15 combines with J gene TRBJ2-2; D is possibly TRBD1 (6 bases). The CDR3 is 18 amino acids. Germline values: CDR1 LNHNV, CDR2 YYDKDF (reference sequence). V lost 1 base and J 3 bases, leaving 18 bases between the germline ends. CDR3 sequence (DNA): TGTGCCACCAGCAGAGTAGGGAGACAGGCCCGCGACACCGGGGAGCTGTTTTTT. It translates to CATSRVGRQARDTGELFF.